This record looks at one T cell receptor beta chain sequence and its context. The antigen remains unidentified. The CDR3 is 14 amino acids. The germline V and J ends were trimmed by 5 bases and 1 base, with 11 bases remaining between them. Germline lookup yields CDR1 LNHDA and CDR2 SQIVND (reference sequence). The sample comes from a study of T cell repertoires in cytomegalovirus infection. For the study at large: Indications of both CMV infection and matching HLA type were provided by public TCR beta signatures.

Study-level points and caveats: Carriers of CMV and the relevant HLA type were discriminated by public TCR beta frequency. Predominance within the ex vivo response was attributable to HLA-C-restricted CMV-specific TCR beta clonotypes.

Each CDR3 protein gets one entry after TCRdb re-called the reads with MiXCR. There are nearly 550,000 distinct CDR3 sequences in the sample; 16% occur only once, and approximately 24% lies in the top ten. This TCR came from a human donor in good health (CMV status not recorded). Some clones in this sample may be carry-over from other donors' samples. Material for sequencing was CD8+ T cells from PBMCs. The V gene is TRBV19, the J gene TRBJ1-1, with D maybe TRBD1 (5 bases). CDR3 DNA: TGTGCCAGTAGTGTTGGACAATGGAACACTGAAGCTTTCTTT. Protein sequence: CASSVGQWNTEAFF.